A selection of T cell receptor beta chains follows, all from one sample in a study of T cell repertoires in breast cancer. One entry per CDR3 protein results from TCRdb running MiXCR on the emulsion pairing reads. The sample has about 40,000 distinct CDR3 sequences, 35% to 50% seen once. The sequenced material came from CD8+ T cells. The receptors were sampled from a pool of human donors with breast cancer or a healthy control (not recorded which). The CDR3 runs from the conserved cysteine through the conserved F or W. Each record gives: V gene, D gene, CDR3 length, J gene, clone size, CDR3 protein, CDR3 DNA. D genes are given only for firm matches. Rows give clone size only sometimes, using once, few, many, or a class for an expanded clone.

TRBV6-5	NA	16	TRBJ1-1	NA	CASSYSIGASVTEAFF	TGTGCCAGCAGTTACTCCATAGGCGCATCGGTCACTGAAGCTTTCTTT
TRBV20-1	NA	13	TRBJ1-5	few	CSAREGNTQPQHF	TGCAGTGCTAGAGAGGGTAATACTCAGCCCCAGCATTTT
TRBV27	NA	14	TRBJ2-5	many	CASSLSPGGETQYF	TGTGCCAGCAGTTTATCGCCCGGTGGAGAGACCCAGTACTTC
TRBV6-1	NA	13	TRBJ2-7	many	CASSEARTYEQYF	TGTGCCAGCAGTGAAGCTCGGACCTACGAGCAGTACTTC
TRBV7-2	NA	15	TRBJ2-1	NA	CASSSGWGSYNEQFF	TGTGCCAGCAGCTCAGGGTGGGGGTCCTACAATGAGCAGTTCTTC
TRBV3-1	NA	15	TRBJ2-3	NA	CASCLAGTAWDTQYF	TGTGCCAGCTGTTTAGCCGGGACGGCTTGGGATACGCAGTATTTT
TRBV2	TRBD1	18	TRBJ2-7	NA	CASSEKWTGDRSSYEQYF	TGTGCCAGCAGTGAGAAATGGACGGGGGACAGGAGCTCCTACGAGCAGTACTTC
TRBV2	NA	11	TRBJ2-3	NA	CASSFTDTRYF	TGTGCCAGCAGTTTTACAGATACGCGGTATTTT
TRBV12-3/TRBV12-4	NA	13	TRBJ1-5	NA	CASSPPNSQPQHF	TGTGCCAGCAGTCCCCCAAACAGTCAGCCCCAGCATTTT
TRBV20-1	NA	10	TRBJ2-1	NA	CSARSNERFF	TGCAGTGCCCGTTCCAATGAGCGGTTCTTC